This section outlines one T cell receptor beta chain sequence together with its context. Its antigen is currently unknown. These data are taken from a study of cytomegalovirus exposure and HLA in healthy donors. Overall study context: Earlier results showed 90 million to 120 million unique TCR beta sequences derived from about 179 million T cells. Study-level points and caveats: Fewer N-insertions than the roughly 670-donor mean were reportedly shown by an Asian-associated ancestry cluster in a later analysis. Altogether, 160 or so TCR beta chains were recorded as cytomegalovirus-associated.

The PCR employed 60 Vbeta primers together with 13 Jbeta primers. Clones were sequenced by immunoSEQ multiplex PCR, and TCRdb holds only the in-frame ones, with some missing. The repertoire consists of 130,000 or so clones, with 80% occurring once and the leading ten covering 5.3%. The CDR3 consists of 12 residues. With V trimmed by 2 bases and J by 6 bases, 2 bases remained unmatched. Per germline, CDR1 GTSNPN and CDR2 SVGIG (reference sequence). This clonotype was obtained from a man under 40 in good health and CMV-seronegative. Sequencing was performed on PBMCs. The V gene is TRBV30, the J gene TRBJ2-7; 9 bases are shared with TRBD2. The DNA of the CDR3 is TGTGCCTGGAGTCTTAGCGGGAGCGAGCAGTACTTC. It is translated as CAWSLSGSEQYF. The full variable domain, completed using reference TRBV30 and TRBJ2-7, is SQTIHQWPATLVQPVGSPLSLECTVEGTSNPNLYWYRQAAGRGLQLLFYSVGIGQISSEVPQNLSASRPQDRQFILSSKKLLLSDSGFYLCAWSLSGSEQYFGPGTRLTVT.